The clone carrying this TCR beta chain was recorded only once. At one end, the junction sequence differs from germline, possibly due to a read error. This entry is derived from a study of tumor-infiltrating lymphocytes in primary liver carcinoma. Total RNA (roughly 530 ng) served as template for TCR beta cDNA synthesis primed by a constant-region primer. Library construction for TCR beta comprised three nested multiplex PCR rounds performed with slightly modified ARM-PCR. Rounds one and two of PCR, each of around 11 cycles, were primed with TRBV1-TRBV30 forward primers and a C-beta reverse primer. From the multiplex PCR reads, TCRdb called clonotypes with MiXCR, one entry per CDR3 protein. The top ten clones hold roughly 26% of a sample with just under 55,000 distinct CDR3 sequences, around three quarters of them seen once. Co-extraction yielded RNA and DNA from around 20-30 mg of unsorted bulk tissue. Tumors were each sampled at five separate regions.

The CDR3 has 16 residues. The V gene is TRBV12-3 or TRBV12-4, the J gene TRBJ2-6, with D hard to call. This sequence originates from a man in his forties with primary liver carcinoma and hepatitis B virus infection. The sequencing sample was made of liver tumor tissue from sampling region 2. Subset indicated: tumor region T2, inferior pole. CDR3 residues: CPSSLSSHSGANVLTF. The CDR3 nucleotides read TGTCCCAGCAGTTTATCTTCGCATTCTGGGGCCAACGTCCTGACTTTC.